The rows below give T cell receptor beta chains drawn from one sample of a study of vaccination and CD4 T cells after COVID-19. TCRdb re-called the PCR reads through MiXCR, storing one row per CDR3 protein. The sample shows more than 25,000 distinct CDR3 sequences, 36% of them seen only once. No antigens are known for them. This material consisted of CD4+ T cells from blood, cultured in vitro, taken about 7 months after SARS-CoV-2 vaccination. The receptors come from a human donor who had recovered from COVID-19. CDR3s include the opening cysteine and the closing phenylalanine or tryptophan. A D gene is named only where the DNA matches it firmly. Clone size is shown for a subset of rows, as once, few, many or a class of expanded clone.

J	D	V	size	CDR3	DNA
TRBJ2-7	NA	TRBV19	NA	CASANRGSWDEQYF	TGTGCCAGTGCGAACCGGGGATCCTGGGACGAGCAGTACTTC
TRBJ2-1	NA	TRBV15	few	CATSSSAASRYNEQFF	TGTGCCACCAGCAGTAGCGCGGCTAGTCGTTACAATGAGCAGTTCTTC
TRBJ2-6	NA	TRBV5-8	NA	CASSLGNSGANVLTF	TGTGCCAGCAGCTTGGGGAACTCTGGGGCCAACGTCCTGACTTTC
TRBJ2-3	TRBD2	TRBV20-1	NA	CSARDASGSGFGTDTQYF	TGCAGTGCTAGAGATGCCAGCGGGAGCGGCTTCGGCACAGATACGCAGTATTTT
TRBJ2-3	NA	TRBV12-3/TRBV12-4	once	CASSTADTQYF	TGTGCCAGCAGTACTGCAGATACGCAGTATTTT
TRBJ1-5	NA	TRBV20-1	NA	CSAREYKGQPQHF	TGCAGTGCTAGAGAGTATAAGGGTCAGCCCCAGCATTTT
TRBJ2-3	NA	TRBV20-1	few	CSASFRGREPFTDTQYF	TGCAGTGCTAGCTTTCGCGGCAGGGAGCCATTCACAGATACGCAGTATTTT
TRBJ2-5	TRBD2	TRBV7-2	NA	CASSSQAGGLETQYF	TGTGCCAGCAGCTCCCAAGCGGGAGGACTAGAGACCCAGTACTTC
TRBJ2-7	TRBD1	TRBV7-9	NA	CASSRKTTGGVQYF	TGTGCCAGCAGCCGCAAGACCACAGGGGGCGTCCAGTACTTC
TRBJ2-5	NA	TRBV19	NA	CASSMGPLGGRQETQYF	TGTGCCAGTAGTATGGGTCCCTTGGGAGGCCGACAAGAGACCCAGTACTTC
TRBJ1-6	NA	TRBV20-1	few	CSFRAASSYNSPLHF	TGCAGCTTTCGGGCGGCGAGCTCCTATAATTCACCCCTCCACTTT
TRBJ2-1	TRBD2	TRBV6-4	few	CASSDSYVAGEQFF	TGTGCCAGCAGTGACTCGTACGTAGCGGGAGAGCAGTTCTTC
TRBJ1-2	NA	TRBV4-1	NA	CASSDTGRLGANYGYTF	TGCGCCAGCAGCGATACAGGACGCCTGGGGGCTAACTATGGCTACACCTTC
TRBJ1-1	NA	TRBV7-2	NA	CASSFQGAEAFF	TGTGCCAGCAGCTTTCAAGGAGCTGAAGCTTTCTTT
TRBJ1-1	NA	TRBV20-1	few	CSARKNTEAFF	TGCAGTGCTAGGAAGAACACTGAAGCTTTCTTT
TRBJ2-3	NA	TRBV28	few	CASSFFRTDTQYF	TGTGCCAGCAGTTTCTTCCGCACAGATACGCAGTATTTT
TRBJ2-7	NA	TRBV7-9	NA	CASSQADIPLEQYF	TGTGCCAGCAGCCAAGCGGACATTCCGCTGGAGCAGTACTTC
TRBJ2-5	NA	TRBV12-3/TRBV12-4	few	CASSTSDLKETQYF	TGTGCCAGCAGCACCTCGGACTTGAAGGAGACCCAGTACTTC
TRBJ2-3	TRBD2	TRBV20-1	few	CSARDGSGSFDTQYF	TGCAGTGCTAGAGACGGTAGCGGGAGCTTCGATACGCAGTATTTT
TRBJ2-7	NA	TRBV5-1	NA	CASSFRTMAYEQYF	TGCGCCAGCAGCTTCCGGACGATGGCGTACGAGCAGTACTTC
TRBJ1-2	NA	TRBV5-6	NA	CASSLGRAYGYTF	TGTGCCAGCAGCTTGGGTAGGGCCTATGGCTACACCTTC
TRBJ2-1	NA	TRBV5-1	NA	CASSLGRGPASYNEQFF	TGCGCCAGCAGTCTTGGCAGGGGCCCCGCCTCCTACAATGAGCAGTTCTTC
TRBJ1-2	NA	TRBV23-1	NA	CASSQSVRLHLYGYTF	TGCGCCAGCAGTCAATCTGTCCGCCTTCACCTCTATGGCTACACCTTC
TRBJ1-4	TRBD1	TRBV28	NA	CASSSAGTGVNEKLFF	TGTGCCAGCAGTTCGGCCGGGACAGGGGTAAATGAAAAACTGTTTTTT
TRBJ2-7	TRBD1	TRBV10-3	NA	CAISEWGQGAEEQYF	TGTGCCATCAGTGAGTGGGGACAGGGGGCTGAAGAGCAGTACTTC
TRBJ2-3	NA	TRBV7-3	once	CASSFSGDTQYF	TGTGCCAGCAGCTTCAGTGGGGATACGCAGTATTTT